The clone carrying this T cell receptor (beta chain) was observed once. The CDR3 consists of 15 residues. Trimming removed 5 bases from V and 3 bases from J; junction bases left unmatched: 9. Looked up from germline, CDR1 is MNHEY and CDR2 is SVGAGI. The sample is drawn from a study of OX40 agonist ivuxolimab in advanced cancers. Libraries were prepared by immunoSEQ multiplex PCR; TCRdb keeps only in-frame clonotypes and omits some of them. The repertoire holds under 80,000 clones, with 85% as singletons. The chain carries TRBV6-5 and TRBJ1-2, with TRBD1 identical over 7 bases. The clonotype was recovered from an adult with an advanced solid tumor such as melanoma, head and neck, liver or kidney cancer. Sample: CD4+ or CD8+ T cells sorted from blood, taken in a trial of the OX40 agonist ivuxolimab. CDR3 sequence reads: CASSPISGGDYGYTF. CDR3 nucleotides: TGTGCCAGCAGTCCAATTTCAGGGGGTGACTATGGCTACACCTTC.